These T cell receptor beta chains were read from a single sample in a study of blood T cell repertoires in COVID-19. This table comes from immunoSEQ multiplex PCR, and its TCRdb copy is limited to in-frame clones, with some not included. Of roughly 190,000 clones listed, more than 85% are singletons. The sample consisted of peripheral blood. The receptors come from a woman over 75 in a cohort sampled during active or convalescent COVID-19. CDR3s include the opening cysteine and the closing phenylalanine or tryptophan. Each record gives: V gene, J gene, CDR3 protein.

>TRBV3-1/TRBV3-2|TRBJ1-4
CASSQRGTGNNEKLFF
>TRBV7-6|TRBJ2-3
CASRQGPWTDTQYF
>TRBV6-2/TRBV6-3|TRBJ1-2
CASSPDSSLGYTF
>TRBV10-3|TRBJ2-5
CAISVSPRETQYF
>TRBV4-2|TRBJ1-4
CASSPTRFATNEKLFF
>TRBV20-1|TRBJ1-1
CSATGVEAFF
>TRBV4-1|TRBJ1-2
CASSQDQAGGAYGYTF
>TRBV18|TRBJ1-4
CASSPSLNEKLFF
>TRBV4-1|TRBJ2-7
CASSQAPGIHEQYF
>TRBV9|TRBJ2-2
CASTINPGGTNTGELFF
>TRBV7-2|TRBJ1-2
CASSPIKENYGYTF
>TRBV9|TRBJ1-6
CASSVDRRRNSPLHF
>TRBV7-8|TRBJ2-3
CASSSRSLIGDTQYF
>TRBV6-5|TRBJ2-3
CASKPRGGLADTQYF
>TRBV5-8|TRBJ2-2
CASSLGAPPLTGELFF
>TRBV1|TRBJ2-3
CTSSQKGAPRSPTDTQYF
>TRBV3-1/TRBV3-2|TRBJ2-7
CASSQLTGGTYEQYF
>TRBV18|TRBJ2-5
CASSDFSGAGETQYF
>TRBV6-2/TRBV6-3|TRBJ1-5
CASSYKLGGQPQHF
>TRBV27|TRBJ2-3
CATSSQPPLADIVADTQYF
>TRBV5-1|TRBJ1-1
CASSDRNTEAFF
>TRBV10-3|TRBJ2-7
CAIRGSSGQMPYEQYF
>TRBV6-6|TRBJ1-2
CASSSGPQGYGYTF